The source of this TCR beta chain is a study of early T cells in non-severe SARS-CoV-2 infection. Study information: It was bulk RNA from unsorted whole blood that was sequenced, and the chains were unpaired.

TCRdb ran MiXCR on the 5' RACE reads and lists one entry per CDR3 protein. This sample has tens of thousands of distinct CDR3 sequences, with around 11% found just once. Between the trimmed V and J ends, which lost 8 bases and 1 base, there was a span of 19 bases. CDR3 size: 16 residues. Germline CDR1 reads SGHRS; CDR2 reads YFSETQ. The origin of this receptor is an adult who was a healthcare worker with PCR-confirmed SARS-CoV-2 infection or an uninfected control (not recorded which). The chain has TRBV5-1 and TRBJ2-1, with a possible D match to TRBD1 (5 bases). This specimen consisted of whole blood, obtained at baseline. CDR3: CASSGSVLGSYNEQFF. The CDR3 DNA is TGCGCCAGTTCAGGGTCGGTCTTAGGGTCCTACAATGAGCAGTTCTTC.